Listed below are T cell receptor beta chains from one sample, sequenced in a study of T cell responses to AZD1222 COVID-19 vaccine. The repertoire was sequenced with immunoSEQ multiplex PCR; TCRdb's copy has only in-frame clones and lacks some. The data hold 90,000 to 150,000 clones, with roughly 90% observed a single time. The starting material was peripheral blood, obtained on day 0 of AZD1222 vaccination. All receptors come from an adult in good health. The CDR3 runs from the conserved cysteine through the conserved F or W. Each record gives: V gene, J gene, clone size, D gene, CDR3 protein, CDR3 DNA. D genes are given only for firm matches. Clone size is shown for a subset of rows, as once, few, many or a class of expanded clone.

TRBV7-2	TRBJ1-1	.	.	CASSLVAVTLEAFF	TGTGCCAGCAGCTTAGTTGCGGTTACCCTTGAAGCTTTCTTT
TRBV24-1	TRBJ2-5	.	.	CATRGTGQTQYF	TGTGCCACGAGAGGGACGGGGCAGACCCAGTACTTC
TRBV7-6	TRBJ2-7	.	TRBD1	CASSRGTDYEQYF	TGTGCCAGCAGCCGAGGGACAGATTACGAGCAGTACTTC
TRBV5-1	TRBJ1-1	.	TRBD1	CASSTGQGTLSVAFF	TGCGCCAGCAGCACCGGACAGGGGACCCTGTCGGTGGCTTTCTTT
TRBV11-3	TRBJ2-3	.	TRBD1	CASSLGQRDTDTQYF	TGTGCCAGCAGCTTGGGACAGAGGGACACAGATACGCAGTATTTT
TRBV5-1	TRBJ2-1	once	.	CASSSTGGYEQFF	TGCGCCAGCAGCTCGACCGGCGGGTATGAGCAGTTCTTC
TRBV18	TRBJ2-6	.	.	CASSEGHLIGSGANVLTF	TGTGCCAGCTCAGAGGGACACCTTATCGGCTCTGGGGCCAACGTCCTGACTTTC
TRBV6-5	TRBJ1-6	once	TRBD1	CASSYEGTGGSTLHF	TGTGCCAGCAGTTACGAAGGGACAGGGGGTTCGACCCTCCACTTT
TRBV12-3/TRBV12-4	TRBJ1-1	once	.	CASRSYLGGEAFF	TGTGCCAGCAGATCCTACCTTGGGGGTGAAGCTTTCTTT
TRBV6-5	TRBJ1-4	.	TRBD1	CASSYSRDRVLFF	TGTGCCAGCAGTTACTCGAGGGACAGGGTCCTGTTTTTT
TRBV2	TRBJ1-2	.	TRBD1	CASSKDRGGYTF	TGTGCCAGCAGTAAGGACAGGGGCGGCTACACCTTC
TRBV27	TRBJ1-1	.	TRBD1	CASSSQGDFAEAFF	TGTGCCAGCAGTTCACAGGGGGATTTCGCTGAAGCTTTCTTT
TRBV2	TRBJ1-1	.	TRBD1	CASRNRGPEAFF	TGTGCCAGCAGGAACAGGGGACCTGAAGCTTTCTTT
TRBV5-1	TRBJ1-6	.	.	CASSLEVHSRPGNSPLHF	TGCGCCAGCAGCTTGGAGGTTCACAGTCGCCCGGGTAATTCACCCCTCCACTTT
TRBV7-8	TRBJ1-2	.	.	CASSLGAGEDYGYTF	TGTGCCAGCAGCTTGGGGGCGGGAGAAGATTATGGCTACACCTTC
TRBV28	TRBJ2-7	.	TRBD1	CASSYSGTGGHEQYF	TGTGCCAGCAGTTACTCCGGGACAGGGGGCCACGAGCAGTACTTC
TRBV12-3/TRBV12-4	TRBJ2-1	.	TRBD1	CASTLGNRGVQFF	TGTGCCAGCACCCTGGGGAACAGGGGTGTGCAGTTCTTC
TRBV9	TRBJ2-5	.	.	CASSVGAGKWQETQYF	TGTGCCAGCAGCGTAGGGGCGGGTAAATGGCAAGAGACCCAGTACTTC
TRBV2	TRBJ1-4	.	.	CASSELVGKLFF	TGTGCCAGCAGCGAGCTTGTGGGGAAACTGTTTTTT
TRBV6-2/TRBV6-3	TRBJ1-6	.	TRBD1	CASSSGQVGPPLHF	TGTGCCAGCAGCTCGGGACAGGTGGGGCCACCCCTCCACTTT
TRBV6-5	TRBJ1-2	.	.	CASSRGPTNYGYTF	TGTGCCAGCAGTAGGGGCCCAACAAACTATGGCTACACCTTC
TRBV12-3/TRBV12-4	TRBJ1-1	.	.	CASSLSMNTEAFF	TGTGCCAGCAGTTTATCGATGAACACTGAAGCTTTCTTT
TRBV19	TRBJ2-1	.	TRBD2	CASSQGGWRGNEQFF	TGTGCCAGTAGTCAGGGAGGGTGGCGCGGGAACGAGCAGTTCTTC
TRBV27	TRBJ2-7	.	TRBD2	CASTPFPTGGNEQYF	TGTGCCAGCACCCCATTCCCCACGGGGGGGAACGAGCAGTACTTC
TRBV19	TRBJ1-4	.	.	CASSISRGQGKLFF	TGTGCCAGTAGTATAAGCAGGGGTCAGGGCAAACTGTTTTTT
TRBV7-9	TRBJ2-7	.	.	CASSLAKGQGLYEQYF	TGTGCCAGCAGCTTAGCGAAAGGGCAGGGCTTATACGAGCAGTACTTC
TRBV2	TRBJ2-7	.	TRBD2	CASRLGTTGWYEQYF	TGTGCCAGCAGATTAGGGACTACAGGTTGGTACGAGCAGTACTTC
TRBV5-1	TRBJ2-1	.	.	CASSLGENSYNEQFF	TGCGCCAGCAGCTTGGGCGAAAACTCCTACAATGAGCAGTTCTTC